The following is a TCR beta chain sequence with its context. The antigen remains undetermined. Generated by immunoSEQ multiplex PCR, the TCRdb table keeps only in-frame clones and is missing some. The sample records 120,000 or so clones, roughly nine tenths being singletons. The data originate from a study of T cell responses to AZD1222 COVID-19 vaccine. Findings and caveats of the study: Elevations in Spike-specific TCR breadth and depth followed administration of two AZD1222 doses. Only a handful of AZD1222 recipients were seropositive at baseline.

The clonotype was recovered from an adult who received the AZD1222 COVID-19 vaccine. The specimen was peripheral blood, collected 28 days after the second AZD1222 dose.

CDR3 DNA: TGTGCCAGCAGTTTTCTTGACTCCTCCTACAATGAGCAGTTCTTC. Amino acids: CASSFLDSSYNEQFF. The V gene is TRBV27, the J gene TRBJ2-1; D unresolved. CDR3 length: 15 amino acids. Germline V gene sequence: CDR1 MNHEY, CDR2 SMNVEV (reference sequence). The V and J ends lost 3 bases and 0 bases respectively, with 9 bases between them.